This T cell receptor beta chain was observed in a study of regulatory T cells in long-lasting Graves disease (dated by TCRdb to the early 2020s). Notes on the research overall: To count as having persistent Graves' disease, a patient had to have received antithyroid drug treatment for over 5 years with TSH receptor autoantibodies remaining persistently positive. Persistent Graves' disease patients in the clinical cohort had taken antithyroid drugs for roughly ten years on average. This study used TCR sequencing and RNA sequencing of peripheral blood to compare persistent Graves' disease patients against newly diagnosed Graves' disease patients. The study took place in China and was registered as a clinical trial. A total of about 33 samples underwent TCR sequencing, from about 13 patients with persistent Graves' disease and approximately 20 patients with newly diagnosed Graves' disease. What the authors observed across the whole study: As a limitation, the authors acknowledged that the small sample size may reduce accuracy. Sequencing and analysis were restricted to the TCR beta chain. Compared with newly diagnosed patients, persistent Graves' disease patients had lower TCR Shannon entropy and fewer highly expanded clones, which suggests clonal expansion. TRBV28, TRBJ1-2 and TRBJ2-5 were preferentially used in persistent disease, while TRBV20-1 and TRBJ2-1 were favored in newly diagnosed disease. Only peripheral blood was studied, because thyroid tissue, the primary lesion, was inaccessible. A larger number of public clonotypes was shared among persistent patients (approximately 2,500) than among newly diagnosed patients (roughly 970).

In its sample, this clonotype was seen a few times. Its antigen has not been determined. Within one base of it there is no much larger clone, and no base qualities were kept. Receptor libraries were prepared by multiplex PCR. TCRdb shows the sequencer as Illumina HiSeq 4000. CDR3 regions were amplified by Arm-PCR with iRepertoire HTBI primers to construct TCR beta libraries. PCR products were gel purified before sequencing. In the source study's methods: A total of around 66 TRBV and under 15 TRBJ segments were identified across samples and were used for gene usage analysis of CDR3 amino acid clonotypes. Filtered high-quality paired reads were merged into contigs using COPE and FqMerger. Contigs were aligned with BLAST to IMGT TRBV, TRBD and TRBJ reference genes, and CDR3 was defined per IMGT. Clonotypes above 0.1% frequency were classified as highly expanded clones. Repertoire diversity was measured by Shannon entropy, and V-J evenness by the Gini coefficient. Public clonotypes were defined as clonotypes shared by more than one individual. TCRdb redid the processing of the public reads, applying fastp at Q25 and MiXCR, and retained in-frame beta chains. Rows merge per CDR3 protein into single entries with the most common DNA and genes. Clone size and V and J calls follow TCRdb, not the original study. The sample table contains a few hundred thousand distinct CDR3 sequences; only one count was recorded for 20% to 30% of them. Of the sample, around 24% is held by the ten largest clones.

The CDR3 has 12 amino acids, counting the end cysteine and phenylalanine. The only DNA kept is the CDR3, 36 bases in frame from the first base. V is pared back by 7 bases and J by 1 base, with 10 bases lying between the germline termini. The CDR1 and CDR2 encoded by the germline V gene (reference sequence) are DFQATT and SNEGSKA. Per the publication, the time point label means: persistent/refractory GD, antithyroid drugs over 5 years with positive TRAb. For both TCR sequencing and RNA sequencing, RNA was extracted from PBMCs in TRIzol. The diagnosis of Graves' disease was made according to American Thyroid Association guidelines. The patients came from an endocrinology department in Xi'an, China. Each patient gave 7 to 9.5 milliliters of peripheral blood, collected in an EDTA anticoagulant tube. Ficoll Paque Plus density gradient separation was used to isolate PBMCs, and no additional T cell sorting was done. RNA quality was checked with an Agilent 2100 Bioanalyzer and agarose gel, and concentration with a NanoDrop 2000.

This TCR came from a female donor with Graves disease. The V gene is TRBV20-1 and the J gene is TRBJ1-1; the D gene identity is not certain. The sequencing here drew on peripheral blood mononuclear cells (PBMCs), taken when the disease was refractory, from a patient treated with antithyroid drugs. The CDR3 loop reads CSGVEGNTEAFF. The nucleotide sequence reads as follows: TGCAGTGGAGTAGAAGGGAACACTGAAGCTTTCTTT.